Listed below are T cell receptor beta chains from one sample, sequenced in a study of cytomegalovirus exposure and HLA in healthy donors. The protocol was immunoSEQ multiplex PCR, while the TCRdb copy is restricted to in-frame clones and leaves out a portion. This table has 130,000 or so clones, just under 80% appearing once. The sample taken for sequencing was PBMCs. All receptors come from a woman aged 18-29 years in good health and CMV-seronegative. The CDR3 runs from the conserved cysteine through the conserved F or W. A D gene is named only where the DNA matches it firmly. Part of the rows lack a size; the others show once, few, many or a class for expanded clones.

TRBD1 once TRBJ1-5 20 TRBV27 TGTGCCAGCAGTCCCACCGGGACAGGGGAAGTTTGGGATAGCAATCAGCCCCAGCATTTT CASSPTGTGEVWDSNQPQHF
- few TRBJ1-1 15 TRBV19 TGTGCCAGTAGTATCGTCACAGGGCCAGGCACTGAAGCTTTCTTT CASSIVTGPGTEAFF
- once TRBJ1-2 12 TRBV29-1 TGCAGCGTTAGAAAGGGGACGGAGGGAGACACCTTC CSVRKGTEGDTF
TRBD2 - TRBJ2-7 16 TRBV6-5 TGTGCCAGCAGCTACGGACCCGGGACTAGCGGGAGCGAGCAGTACTTC CASSYGPGTSGSEQYF
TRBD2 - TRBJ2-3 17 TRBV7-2 TGTGCCAGCAGCTTAGGCTGGACTAGCGGAAGGACAGATACGCAGTATTTT CASSLGWTSGRTDTQYF
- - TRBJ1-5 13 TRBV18 TGTGCCAGCTCACCGGAACAGGATCAGCCCCAGCATTTT CASSPEQDQPQHF
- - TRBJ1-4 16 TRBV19 TGTGCCAGTAGTAGAGGACGGACTACAACTAATGAAAAACTGTTTTTT CASSRGRTTTNEKLFF
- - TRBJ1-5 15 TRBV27 TGTGCCAGCGCGGCCGGGATCTTCGATTCTCAGCCCCAGCATTTT CASAAGIFDSQPQHF
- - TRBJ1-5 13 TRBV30 TGTGCCTGGAGTATTAATGGCAATCAGCCCCAGCATTTT CAWSINGNQPQHF
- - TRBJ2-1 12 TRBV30 TGTGCCTGGAGCGCTGGAGGGGATGAGCAGTTCTTC CAWSAGGDEQFF
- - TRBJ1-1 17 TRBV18 TGTGCCAGCTCACCCTTTAATGGACTGACTTTCAACACTGAAGCTTTCTTT CASSPFNGLTFNTEAFF
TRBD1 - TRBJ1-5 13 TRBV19 TGTGCCAGTACCGGACAGGTGGGCCAGCCCCAGCATTTT CASTGQVGQPQHF
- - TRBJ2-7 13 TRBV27 TGTGCCAGCAGTTCCACAGGGTCCTACGAGCAGTACTTC CASSSTGSYEQYF
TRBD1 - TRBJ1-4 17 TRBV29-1 TGCAGCGTTGCAGGGGGGACAGGGGATTTCGCTAATGAAAAACTGTTTTTT CSVAGGTGDFANEKLFF
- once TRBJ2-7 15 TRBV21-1 TGTGCCAGCAGCTTATGCCGGGACAGGGTCTACGAGCAGTACTTC CASSLCRDRVYEQYF
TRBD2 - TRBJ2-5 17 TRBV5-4 TGTGCCAGCAACCTGACTAGCGGGAGGCCACCGGGGGAGACCCAGTACTTC CASNLTSGRPPGETQYF
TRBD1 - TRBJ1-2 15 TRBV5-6 TGTGCCAGCAGCTTTGGGACAGCTAATGTGGGGGGCTACACCTTC CASSFGTANVGGYTF
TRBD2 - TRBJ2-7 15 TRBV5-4 TGTGCCAGCAGCTCTCCGGGACTAGCGGGAGACGAGCAGTACTTC CASSSPGLAGDEQYF
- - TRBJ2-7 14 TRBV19 TGTGCCAGTAGTATGGCGGGCGGGATAAGGGAGCAGTACTTC CASSMAGGIREQYF
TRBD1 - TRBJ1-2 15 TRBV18 TGTGCCAGCTCACTAACAAACGGACAGGGATATGGCTACACCTTC CASSLTNGQGYGYTF
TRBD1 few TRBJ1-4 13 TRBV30 TGTGCCTGCACAGGGGCAGGTAATGAAAAACTGTTTTTT CACTGAGNEKLFF
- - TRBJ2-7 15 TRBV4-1 TGCGCCAGCAGCCGCGGGGACGGGAAATCCTACGAGCAGTACTTC CASSRGDGKSYEQYF
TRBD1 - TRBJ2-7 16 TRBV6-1 TGTGCCAGCAGTGAAGCCATTAGGACAGGGGTCTACGAGCAGTACTTC CASSEAIRTGVYEQYF
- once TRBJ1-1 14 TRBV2 TGTGCCAGCAGTGAAGCGAGGGCGAACACTGAAGCTTTCTTT CASSEARANTEAFF
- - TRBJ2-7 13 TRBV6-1 TGTGCCAGCAACCCGCACGAGACCTACGAGCAGTACTTC CASNPHETYEQYF
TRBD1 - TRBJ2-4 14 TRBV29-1 TGCAGCGTCTCCCCGGGGACAGGACAAAACATTCAGTACTTC CSVSPGTGQNIQYF
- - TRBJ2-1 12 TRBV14 TGTGCCAGCAGAGGACTAAGCTATGAGCAGTTCTTC CASRGLSYEQFF
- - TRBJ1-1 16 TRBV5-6 TGTGCCAGCAGCTTACCAGGGGAAATGGGATACACTGAAGCTTTCTTT CASSLPGEMGYTEAFF
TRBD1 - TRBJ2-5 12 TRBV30 TGTGCGACAGGGACGGCAGCAGAGACCCAGTACTTC CATGTAAETQYF
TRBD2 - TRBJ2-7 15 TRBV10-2 TGCGCCAGCAGGTCGACAGCGGGAGGCCACAACGAGCAGTACTTC CASRSTAGGHNEQYF
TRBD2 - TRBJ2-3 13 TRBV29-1 TGCAGCGTTGGGGGGACTATCACAGATACGCAGTATTTT CSVGGTITDTQYF
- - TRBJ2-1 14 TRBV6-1 TGTGCCAGCAGTGGAATGGGACTCCAATATGTAAAGTTCTTC CASSGMGLQYVKFF
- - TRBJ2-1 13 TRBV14 TGTGCCAGCAGCCAAGGGTCTGTGAGTGAGCAGTTCTTC CASSQGSVSEQFF
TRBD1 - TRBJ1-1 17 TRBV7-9 TGTGCCAGCAGCTTAGAAACAGGGGGGTATACGGGCACTGAAGCTTTCTTT CASSLETGGYTGTEAFF
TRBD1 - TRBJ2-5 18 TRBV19 TGTGCCACCAGGAGTACAGGGGGCTTTTTTGGATTCCAAGAGACCCAGTACTTC CATRSTGGFFGFQETQYF
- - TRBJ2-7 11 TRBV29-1 TGCAGCGTCCGCGGGGAGTACGAGCAGTACTTC CSVRGEYEQYF
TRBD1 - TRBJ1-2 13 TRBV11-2 TGTGCCAGCAGCCCGACAGGGCCCTATGGCTACACCTTC CASSPTGPYGYTF
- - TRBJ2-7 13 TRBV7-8 TGTGCCAGCAAGTCCACGAGCTCCTACGAGCAGTACTTC CASKSTSSYEQYF
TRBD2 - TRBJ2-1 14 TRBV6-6 TGTGCCAGCAACCCACTAGCGGGGTATAATGAGCAGTTCTTC CASNPLAGYNEQFF
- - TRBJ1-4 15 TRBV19 TGTGCCAGTAGAACGCTGGACAGCGTTAATGAAAAACTGTTTTTT CASRTLDSVNEKLFF
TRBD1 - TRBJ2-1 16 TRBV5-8 TGTGCCAGCAGCGACCGGGACAGGGGGATGGACAATGAGCAGTTCTTC CASSDRDRGMDNEQFF
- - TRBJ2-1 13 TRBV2 TGTGCCAGCAGTGAAGAGGTGGACAGAAACGAGTTCTTC CASSEEVDRNEFF
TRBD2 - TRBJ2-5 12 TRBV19 TGTGCCAGTAGTATCGGGGGGGAGACCCAGTACTTC CASSIGGETQYF
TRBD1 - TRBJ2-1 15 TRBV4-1 TGCGCCAGCAGCTTGACAGGGACATCGGACAATGAGCAGTTCTTC CASSLTGTSDNEQFF
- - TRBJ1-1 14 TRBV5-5 TGTGCCAGCAGCCAGGGACTTTTGAACACTGAAGCTTTCTTT CASSQGLLNTEAFF
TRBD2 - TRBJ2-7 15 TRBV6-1 TGTGCCAGCAGTGAAGCTAGCGGGAGGGACTACGAGCAGTACTTC CASSEASGRDYEQYF
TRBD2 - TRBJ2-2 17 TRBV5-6 TGTGCCAGCAGCTTGGAGGCTAGCGGGAGAGGTACCGGGGAGCTGTTTTTT CASSLEASGRGTGELFF
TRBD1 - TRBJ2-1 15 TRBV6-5 TGTGCCAGCAGTTACTCGGGGACAGGGAATAATGAGCAGTTCTTC CASSYSGTGNNEQFF
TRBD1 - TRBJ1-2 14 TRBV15 TGTGCCACCAGCAGAGAGGGGACAGTCTATGGCTACACCTTC CATSREGTVYGYTF
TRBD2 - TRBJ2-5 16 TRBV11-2 TGTGCCAGCAGCTCCGCTAGCGGGAGGACCCAAGAGACCCAGTACTTC CASSSASGRTQETQYF
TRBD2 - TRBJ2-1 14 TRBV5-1 TGCGCCAGCAGCTTGCTTGGGGACTATAGTGAGCAGTTCTTC CASSLLGDYSEQFF
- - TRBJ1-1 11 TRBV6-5 TGTGCCAGCAGTCGAGGCGCTGAAGCTTTCTTT CASSRGAEAFF
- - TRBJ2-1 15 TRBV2 TGTGCCAGCAAAGCTAGCGCTATCTCCTACAATGAGCAGTTCTTC CASKASAISYNEQFF
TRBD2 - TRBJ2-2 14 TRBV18 TGTGCCAGCTCACCAGCGGGAGGGACCGGGGAGCTGTTTTTT CASSPAGGTGELFF
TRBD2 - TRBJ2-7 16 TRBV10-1 TGCGCCAGCAGTGAGTCCGCGCTAGCGGGAGGATACGAGCAGTACTTC CASSESALAGGYEQYF
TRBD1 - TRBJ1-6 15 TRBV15 TGTGCCACCAGCAGAGGGGTGGACAGGGGTTCACCCCTCCACTTT CATSRGVDRGSPLHF